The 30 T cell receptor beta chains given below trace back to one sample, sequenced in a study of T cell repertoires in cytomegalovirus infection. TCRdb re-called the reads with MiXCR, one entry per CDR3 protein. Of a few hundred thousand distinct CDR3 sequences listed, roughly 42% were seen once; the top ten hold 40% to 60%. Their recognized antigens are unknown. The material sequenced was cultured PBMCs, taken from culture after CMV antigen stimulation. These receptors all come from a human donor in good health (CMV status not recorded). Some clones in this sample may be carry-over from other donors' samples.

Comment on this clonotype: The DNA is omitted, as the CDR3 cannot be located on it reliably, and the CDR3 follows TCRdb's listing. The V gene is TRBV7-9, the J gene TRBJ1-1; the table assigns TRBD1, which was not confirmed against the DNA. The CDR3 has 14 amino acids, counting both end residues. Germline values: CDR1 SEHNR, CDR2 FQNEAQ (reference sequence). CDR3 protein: CASNFRGLGTEAFF.

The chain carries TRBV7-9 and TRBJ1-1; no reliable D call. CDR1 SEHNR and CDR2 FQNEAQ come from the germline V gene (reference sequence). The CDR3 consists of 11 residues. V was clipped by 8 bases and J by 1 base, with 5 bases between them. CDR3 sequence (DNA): TGTGCCAGCGATTGGAACACTGAAGCTTTCTTT. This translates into CASDWNTEAFF.

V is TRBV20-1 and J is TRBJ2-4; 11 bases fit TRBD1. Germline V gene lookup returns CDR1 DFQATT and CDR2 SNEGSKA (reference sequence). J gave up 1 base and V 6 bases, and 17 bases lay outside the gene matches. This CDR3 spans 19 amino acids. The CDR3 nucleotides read TGCAGTGCCGTCCTTCAACAGGACAGGGGGCTAAGGGCCAAAAACATTCAGTACTTC. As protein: CSAVLQQDRGLRAKNIQYF.

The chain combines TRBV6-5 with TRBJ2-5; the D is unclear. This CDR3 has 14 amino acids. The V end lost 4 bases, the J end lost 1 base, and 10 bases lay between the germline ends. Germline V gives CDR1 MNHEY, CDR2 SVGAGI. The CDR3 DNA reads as TGTGCCAGCAGTTCTCCGGGCCTCCAAGAGACCCAGTACTTC. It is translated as CASSSPGLQETQYF.

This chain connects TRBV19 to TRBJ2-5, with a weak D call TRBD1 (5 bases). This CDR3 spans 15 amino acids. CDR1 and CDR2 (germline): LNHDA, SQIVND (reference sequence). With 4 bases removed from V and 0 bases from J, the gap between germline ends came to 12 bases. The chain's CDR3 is CASSNRTWYQETQYF. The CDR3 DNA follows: TGTGCCAGTAGTAACCGGACATGGTACCAAGAGACCCAGTACTTC. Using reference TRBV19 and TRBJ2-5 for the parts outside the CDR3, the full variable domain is DGGITQSPKYLFRKEGQNVTLSCEQNLNHDAMYWYRQDPGQGLRLIYYSQIVNDFQKGDIAEGYSVSREKKESFPLTVTSAQKNPTAFYLCASSNRTWYQETQYFGPGTRLLVL.

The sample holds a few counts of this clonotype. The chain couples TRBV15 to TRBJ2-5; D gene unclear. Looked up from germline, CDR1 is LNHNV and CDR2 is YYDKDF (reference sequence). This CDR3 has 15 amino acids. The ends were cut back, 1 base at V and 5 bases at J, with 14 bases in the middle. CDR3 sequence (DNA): TGTGCCACCAGCAGAGGCCCCCTGGCCCCGGAGACCCAGTACTTC. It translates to CATSRGPLAPETQYF. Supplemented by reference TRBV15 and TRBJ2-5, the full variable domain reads DAMVIQNPRYQVTQFGKPVTLSCSQTLNHNVMYWYQQKSSQAPKLLFHYYDKDFNNEADTPDNFQSRRPNTSFCFLDIRSPGLGDTAMYLCATSRGPLAPETQYFGPGTRLLVL.

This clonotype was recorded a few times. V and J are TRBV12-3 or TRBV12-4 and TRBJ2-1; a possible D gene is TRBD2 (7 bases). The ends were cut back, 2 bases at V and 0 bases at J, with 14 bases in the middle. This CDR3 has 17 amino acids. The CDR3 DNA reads TGTGCCAGCAGTTTAATCTCCGGGGGGCTCTCCTACAATGAGCAGTTCTTC. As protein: CASSLISGGLSYNEQFF.

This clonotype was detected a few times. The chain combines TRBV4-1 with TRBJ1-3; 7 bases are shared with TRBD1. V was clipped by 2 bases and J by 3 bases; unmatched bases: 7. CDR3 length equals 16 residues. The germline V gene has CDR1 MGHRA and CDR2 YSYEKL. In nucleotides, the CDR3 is TGCGCCAGCAGCCAACCCGACAGGGACCTTGGAAACACCATATATTTT. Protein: CASSQPDRDLGNTIYF.

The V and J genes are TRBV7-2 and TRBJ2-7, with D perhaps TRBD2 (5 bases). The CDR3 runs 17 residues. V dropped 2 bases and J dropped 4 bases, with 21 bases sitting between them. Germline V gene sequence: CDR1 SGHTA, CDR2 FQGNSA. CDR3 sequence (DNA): TGTGCCAGCAGCTTAAGGGAAGCGGTATACGGGGTTTACGAGCAGTACTTC. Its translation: CASSLREAVYGVYEQYF.

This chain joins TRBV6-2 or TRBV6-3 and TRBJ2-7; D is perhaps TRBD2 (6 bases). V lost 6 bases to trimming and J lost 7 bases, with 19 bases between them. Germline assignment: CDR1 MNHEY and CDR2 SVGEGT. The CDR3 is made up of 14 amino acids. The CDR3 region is CASRKGLTYEEQYF. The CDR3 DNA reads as TGTGCCAGCAGAAAGGGACTTACCTACGAAGAGCAGTACTTC.

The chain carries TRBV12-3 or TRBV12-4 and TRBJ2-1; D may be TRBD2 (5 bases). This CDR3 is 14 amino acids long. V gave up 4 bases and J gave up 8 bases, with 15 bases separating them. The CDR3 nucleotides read TGTGCCAGCAGTTCGGGTCTTCCCGGGGATGAGCAGTTCTTC. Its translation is CASSSGLPGDEQFF.

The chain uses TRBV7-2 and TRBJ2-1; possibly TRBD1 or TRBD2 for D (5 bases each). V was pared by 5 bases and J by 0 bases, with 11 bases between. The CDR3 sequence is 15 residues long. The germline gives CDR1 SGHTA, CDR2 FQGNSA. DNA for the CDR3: TGTGCCAGCAGCCTTTGGGGGAGCTCCTACAATGAGCAGTTCTTC. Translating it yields CASSLWGSSYNEQFF.

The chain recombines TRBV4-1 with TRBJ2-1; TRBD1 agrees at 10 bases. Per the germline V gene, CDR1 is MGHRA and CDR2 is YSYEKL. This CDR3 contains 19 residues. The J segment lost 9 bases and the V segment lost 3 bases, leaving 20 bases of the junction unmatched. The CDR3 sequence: CASSQRTPGQGTISAEQFF. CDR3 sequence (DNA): TGCGCCAGCAGCCAGAGGACGCCGGGACAGGGGACTATAAGCGCTGAGCAGTTCTTC.

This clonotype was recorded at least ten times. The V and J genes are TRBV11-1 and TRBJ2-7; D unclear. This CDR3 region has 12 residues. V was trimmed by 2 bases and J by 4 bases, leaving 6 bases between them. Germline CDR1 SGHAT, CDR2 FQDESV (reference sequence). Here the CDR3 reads CASSLPTYEQYF. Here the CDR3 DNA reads TGTGCCAGCAGCTTACCCACTTACGAGCAGTACTTC.

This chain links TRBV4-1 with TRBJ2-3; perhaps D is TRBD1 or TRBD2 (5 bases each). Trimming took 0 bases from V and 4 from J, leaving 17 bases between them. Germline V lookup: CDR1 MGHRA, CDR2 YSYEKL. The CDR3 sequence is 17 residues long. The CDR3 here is CASSQDRKGSEADTQYF. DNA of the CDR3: TGCGCCAGCAGCCAAGATCGCAAGGGGAGCGAGGCAGATACGCAGTATTTT.

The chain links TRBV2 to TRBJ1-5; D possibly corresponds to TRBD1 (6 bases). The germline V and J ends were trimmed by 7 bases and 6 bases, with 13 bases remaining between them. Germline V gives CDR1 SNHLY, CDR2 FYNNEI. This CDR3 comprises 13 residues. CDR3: CASNLRGGQPQHF. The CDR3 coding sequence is TGTGCCAGCAATCTTCGAGGGGGTCAGCCCCAGCATTTT.

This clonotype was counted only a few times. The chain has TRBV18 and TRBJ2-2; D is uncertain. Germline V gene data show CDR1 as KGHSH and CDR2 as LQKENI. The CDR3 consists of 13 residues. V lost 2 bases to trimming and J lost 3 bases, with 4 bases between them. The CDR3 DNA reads TGTGCCAGCTCACCAAGAGACACCGGGGAGCTGTTTTTT. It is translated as CASSPRDTGELFF. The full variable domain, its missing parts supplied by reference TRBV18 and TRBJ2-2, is NAGVMQNPRHLVRRRGQEARLRCSPMKGHSHVYWYRQLPEEGLKFMVYLQKENIIDESGMPKERFSAEFPKEGPSILRIQQVVRGDSAAYFCASSPRDTGELFFGEGSRLTVL.

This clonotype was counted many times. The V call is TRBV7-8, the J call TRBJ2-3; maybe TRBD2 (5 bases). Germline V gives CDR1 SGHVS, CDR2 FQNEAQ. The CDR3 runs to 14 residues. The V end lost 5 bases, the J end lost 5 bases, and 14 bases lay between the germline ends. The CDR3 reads CASSLGRARDTQYF. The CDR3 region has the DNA TGTGCCAGCAGCCTCGGGCGGGCACGAGATACGCAGTATTTT.

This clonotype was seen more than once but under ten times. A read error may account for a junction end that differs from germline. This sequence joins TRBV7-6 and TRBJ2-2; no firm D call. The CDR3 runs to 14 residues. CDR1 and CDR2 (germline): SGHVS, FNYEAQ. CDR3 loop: CANSLALNTGELFF. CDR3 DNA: TGTGCCAACAGCTTAGCCTTGAACACCGGGGAGCTGTTTTTT.

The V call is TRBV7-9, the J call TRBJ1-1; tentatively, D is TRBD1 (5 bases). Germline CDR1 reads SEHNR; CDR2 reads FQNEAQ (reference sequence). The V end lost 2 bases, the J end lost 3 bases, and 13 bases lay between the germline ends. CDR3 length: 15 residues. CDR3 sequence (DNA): TGTGCCAGCAGCTTAATAGGGGAAGGGGACACTGAAGCTTTCTTT. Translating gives CASSLIGEGDTEAFF. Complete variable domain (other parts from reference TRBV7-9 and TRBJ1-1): DTGVSQNPRHKITKRGQNVTFRCDPISEHNRLYWYRQTLGQGPEFLTYFQNEAQLEKSRLLSDRFSAERPKGSFSTLEIQRTEQGDSAMYLCASSLIGEGDTEAFFGQGTRLTVV.

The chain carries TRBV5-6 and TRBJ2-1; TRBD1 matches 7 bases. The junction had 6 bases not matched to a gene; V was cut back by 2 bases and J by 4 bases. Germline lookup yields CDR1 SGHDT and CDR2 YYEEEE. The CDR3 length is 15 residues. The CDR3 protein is CASSFYGTAYNEQFF. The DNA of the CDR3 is TGTGCCAGCAGCTTTTACGGGACAGCTTACAATGAGCAGTTCTTC. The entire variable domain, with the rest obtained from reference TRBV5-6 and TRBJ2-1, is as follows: DAGVTQSPTHLIKTRGQQVTLRCSPKSGHDTVSWYQQALGQGPQFIFQYYEEEERQRGNFPDRFSGHQFPNYSSELNVNALLLGDSALYLCASSFYGTAYNEQFFGPGTRLTVL.

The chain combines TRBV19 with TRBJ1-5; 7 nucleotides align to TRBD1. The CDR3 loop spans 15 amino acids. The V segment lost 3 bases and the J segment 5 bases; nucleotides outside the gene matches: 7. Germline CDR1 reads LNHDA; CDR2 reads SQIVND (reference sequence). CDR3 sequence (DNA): TGTGCCAGTAGTATGGGCAGGGGGGCTTATCAGCCCCAGCATTTT. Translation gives CASSMGRGAYQPQHF.

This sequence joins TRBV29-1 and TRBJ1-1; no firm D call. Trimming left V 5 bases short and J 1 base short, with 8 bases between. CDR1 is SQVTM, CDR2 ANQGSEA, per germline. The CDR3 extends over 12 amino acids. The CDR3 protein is CSVLAPNTEAFF. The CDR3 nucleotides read TGCAGCGTTCTCGCACCGAACACTGAAGCTTTCTTT.

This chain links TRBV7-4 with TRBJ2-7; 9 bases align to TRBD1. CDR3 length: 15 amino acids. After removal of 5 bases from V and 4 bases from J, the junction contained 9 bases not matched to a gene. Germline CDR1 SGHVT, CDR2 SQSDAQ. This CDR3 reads CASSTTGTGWYEQYF. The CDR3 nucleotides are TGTGCCAGCAGCACAACCGGGACAGGGTGGTACGAGCAGTACTTC. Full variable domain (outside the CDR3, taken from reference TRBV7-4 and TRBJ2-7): GAGVSQSPRYKVAKRGRDVALRCDSISGHVTLYWYRQTLGQGSEVLTYSQSDAQRDKSGRPSGRFSAERPERSVSTLKIQRTEQGDSAVYLCASSTTGTGWYEQYFGPGTRLTVT.

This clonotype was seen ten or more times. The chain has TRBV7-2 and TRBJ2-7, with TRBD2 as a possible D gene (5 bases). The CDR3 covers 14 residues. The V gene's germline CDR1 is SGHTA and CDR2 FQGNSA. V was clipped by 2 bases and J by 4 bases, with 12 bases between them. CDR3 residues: CASSLKSGNYEQYF. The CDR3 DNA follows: TGTGCCAGCAGCTTAAAAAGCGGAAATTACGAGCAGTACTTC.

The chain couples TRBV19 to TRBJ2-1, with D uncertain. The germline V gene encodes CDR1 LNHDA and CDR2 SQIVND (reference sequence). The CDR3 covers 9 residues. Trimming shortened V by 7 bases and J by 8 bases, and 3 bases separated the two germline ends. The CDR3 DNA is TGTGCCAGTAACTATGAGCAGTTCTTC. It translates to CASNYEQFF.

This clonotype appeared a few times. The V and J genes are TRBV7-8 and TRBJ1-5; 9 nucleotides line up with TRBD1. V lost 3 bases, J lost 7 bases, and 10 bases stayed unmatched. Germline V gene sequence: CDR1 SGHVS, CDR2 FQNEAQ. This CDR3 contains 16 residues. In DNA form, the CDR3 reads TGTGCCAGCAGCTTGCCCCGGGACAGGGCGGACCAGCCCCAGCATTTT. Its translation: CASSLPRDRADQPQHF.

The CDR3 region is CASSVRAPVSGANVLTF. The DNA of the CDR3 is TGTGCCAGCAGCGTCCGGGCCCCAGTGTCCGGGGCCAACGTCCTGACTTTC. This chain connects TRBV12-3 or TRBV12-4 to TRBJ2-6; unclear D gene. The CDR3 contains 17 residues. V shed 6 bases and J shed 4 bases, with 19 bases lying between them.

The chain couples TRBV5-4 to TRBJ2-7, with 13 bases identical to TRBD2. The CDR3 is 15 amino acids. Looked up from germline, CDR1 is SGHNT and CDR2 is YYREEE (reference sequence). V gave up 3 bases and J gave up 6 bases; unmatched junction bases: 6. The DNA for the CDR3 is TGTGCCAGCAGCTCTGGTACTAGCGGGAGGGGCGAGCAGTACTTC. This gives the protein CASSSGTSGRGEQYF. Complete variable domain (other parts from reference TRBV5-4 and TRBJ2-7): ETGVTQSPTHLIKTRGQQVTLRCSSQSGHNTVSWYQQALGQGPQFIFQYYREEENGRGNFPPRFSGLQFPNYSSELNVNALELDDSALYLCASSSGTSGRGEQYFGPGTRLTVT.

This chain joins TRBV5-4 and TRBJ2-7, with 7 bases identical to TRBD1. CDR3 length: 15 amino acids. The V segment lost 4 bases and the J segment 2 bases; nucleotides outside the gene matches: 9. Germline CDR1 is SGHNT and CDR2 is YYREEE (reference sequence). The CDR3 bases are TGTGCCAGCAGCGTGTCCGGGACAGCAACCTACGAGCAGTACTTC. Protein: CASSVSGTATYEQYF.